This TCR beta chain was recovered during a study of neoadjuvant anti-PD-1 for oral cavity cancer listed by TCRdb under 2021. Study-level background: Before curative-intent surgical resection, most patients were given three to four biweekly doses of nivolumab at 3 mg/kg. Patients with complete response, partial response or stable disease by RECIST 1.1 were defined as responders, whereas patients with progression were defined as non-responders. Patients without progression received a fourth nivolumab dose around day 43 and underwent definitive surgical resection on days 50-56. An approximately 32% response rate was observed in the parent correlative cohort, in which around 13 patients were included. The paper's findings and limits, for the study overall: A higher pretreatment blood Treg/Th17 ratio correlated with both higher pretreatment blood TCRbeta clonality and lower post-treatment tumor TCRbeta clonality. The TCR analyses had only three patients in each response group, and the authors called for validation in larger cohorts. Greater tumor shrinkage was correlated with larger post-treatment sizes of preexisting intratumoral clones, suggesting that expansion of preexisting clones contributed to response.

In the germline V gene, CDR1 corresponds to KGHSH and CDR2 to LQKENI. There are 15 amino acids in the CDR3, from cysteine to phenylalanine inclusive. Of all the DNA, just the CDR3 is kept, 45 bases in frame from base 1. The V end gives up 3 bases and the J end 0 bases, leaving 5 bases in the junction not matched to a gene. Explained via the paper, the time point label denotes: after neoadjuvant nivolumab, at surgical resection. Patients were newly diagnosed with stage II-IVA oral cavity squamous cell carcinoma and had received no prior systemic or radiation treatment. The cohort consisted of patients with HPV-negative, locally advanced oral cavity squamous cell carcinoma. Samples came from a longitudinal correlative study of a single-arm phase II trial of neoadjuvant nivolumab in oral cavity squamous cell carcinoma. Genomic DNA-based TCRbeta sequencing was performed on subject-matched pre- and post-treatment PBMCs and tumors from three responders and three non-responders. The Maxwell RSC DNA from Tissue kit was used to isolate genomic DNA from tumor tissue.

For survey sequencing, tumor libraries mostly used about 4.5 ug of input genomic DNA, with two replicates for each sample. TCRbeta libraries were prepared with the immunoSEQ hsTCRbeta kit according to the manufacturer's instructions. The finished libraries were brought together in one pool at about 2.8 nM, which was then read using an Illumina NovaSeq 6000 S4 flow cell. Concerning the study's data processing: Raw data preprocessing and quality control were performed with the immunoSEQ Analyzer. The analysis was restricted to productive rearrangements, with each unique CDR3 amino acid sequence defining a clonotype. Using the R package tcR, the researchers computed the Gini-Simpson index as their estimate of repertoire clonality. Student's t test was used to compare Gini indices, while Pearson correlation assessed associations with tumor size change. TCRdb provides this immuneACCESS table in a form limited to in-frame rearrangements. Some clones are lacking; in checked studies, under half of them reflect an unresolved V gene, and why the rest are absent is not known. D and trimming were read from the DNA, whereas the V and J calls and clone size are those reported in that table. A total of tens of thousands of clones appear in this sample, roughly 35% of them only once. The top ten constitute around 15% of the sample.

In the case of this clone: Its antigen is not yet known. Per-base qualities were not stored, and no clone one base away is much larger.

The rearranged segments are TRBV18 and TRBJ2-7; TRBD1 aligns with 7 central bases. The origin of this receptor is a person between 40 and 85 years old with oral cavity squamous cell carcinoma. The sample here was tumor tissue, taken after nivolumab (anti-PD-1) treatment. For the CDR3, the sequence is CASSPADRNSYEQYF. The nucleotides read TGTGCCAGCTCACCTGCGGACAGGAACTCCTACGAGCAGTACTTC. Reference TRBV18 and TRBJ2-7 proteins supply the regions before and after the CDR3; the full variable domain is: NAGVMQNPRHLVRRRGQEARLRCSPMKGHSHVYWYRQLPEEGLKFMVYLQKENIIDESGMPKERFSAEFPKEGPSILRIQQVVRGDSAAYFCASSPADRNSYEQYFGPGTRLTVT.